Sequencing of this T cell receptor (beta chain) was carried out in a study of CD8+ T cells in alopecia areata. Treatment of the sample: oral pan-JAK inhibitor, 5-10 mg twice daily. Trimming cost V 6 bases and J 6 bases, with 11 bases left between them. Germline values: CDR1 SNHLY, CDR2 FYNNEI. CDR3 length: 12 residues. Sequencing templates came from extracted RNA that was reverse transcribed into cDNA. Sequenced by immunoSEQ multiplex PCR; TCRdb stores in-frame clones only, minus some. The sample records roughly 200,000 clones, roughly 61% being singletons. This rearrangement joins TRBV2 to TRBJ1-2; TRBD1 might be the D (5 bases). This receptor was identified in a human donor with alopecia areata. The source was CD8+ T cells sorted from blood, collected at week 24, from a patient treated with tofacitinib. CDR3 residues: CASSGTADGYTF. The CDR3 nucleotides read TGTGCCAGCAGCGGGACCGCGGATGGCTACACCTTC. Full variable domain (rest looked up from reference TRBV2 and TRBJ1-2): EPEVTQTPSHQVTQMGQEVILRCVPISNHLYFYWYRQILGQKVEFLVSFYNNEISEKSEIFDDQFSVERPDGSNFTLKIRSTKLEDSAMYFCASSGTADGYTFGSGTRLTVV.